This TCR beta chain was sequenced during a study of blood T cells in healthy people across ages (dated by TCRdb to between 2014 and 2017). Broadly, across the study: In model experiments, template switching captured about one uniquely barcoded TCR beta cDNA molecule for every two T cells. Age-related changes in TCR beta repertoire diversity were measured in the study by deep sequencing normalized with unique cDNA molecular identifiers. For two donors (one aged 18 to 29 and one aged 80 or older), the study analyzed two additional independent replicas of 1 million unique cDNA reads from the same blood draw. Donors were grouped into four age groups: young (average about 15 years), middle-aged (less than 40), aged (over 55) and long-lived (82). To avoid experimental bias, donors of different ages were spread randomly across the sequencing lanes.

Receptor amplification or capture employed 5' RACE. TCRdb lists the instrument as Illumina HiSeq 2500. A second PCR of about 6 to 12 cycles was run with a J-beta primer mix and a sample-barcoded 5' primer. A unique molecular identifier was introduced onto each TCR beta cDNA molecule by a template-switch 5' adaptor carrying 12 random nucleotides. Each sample yielded at least 2.5 million CDR3-containing paired-end reads. First-strand cDNA synthesis was performed from all RNA using the Mint cDNA synthesis kit, with priming by a TRBC-specific oligonucleotide. After uracil-DNA glycosylase treatment, a first 18-cycle PCR used universal primers M1SS and BC2_uni_R on all cDNA. The study's own analysis went as follows. Normalization of each sample was performed by random selection of 1 million high-quality reads, each carrying a distinct molecular identifier. Instead of being binned into consensus sequences, reads with shared molecular identifiers were discarded. MiTCR, with a Q25 quality threshold and the strictest error-elimination algorithm, was used for CDR3 identification, clonotype clustering and error correction. Lower-bound total TCR beta diversity was estimated with a nonparametric unseen species model using Euler transformation. The public reads were reanalyzed by TCRdb: fastp trimming at Q25, MiXCR alignment, in-frame beta chains only. Duplicate CDR3 protein sequences are folded into a single record with the most common DNA and genes. The V and J calls come from TCRdb's annotation, not from the publication. In all, the sample holds hundreds of thousands of distinct CDR3 sequences, and 25% to 30% of those were seen once. Clones ranked in the top ten supply 15% to 20% of the sample.

Donors were a few dozen systemically healthy Caucasian individuals from Russia aged roughly 6 to 90 years. Roughly 9 milliliters of peripheral blood were drawn from each donor into EDTA-treated Vacutainer tubes. Ficoll-Paque density-gradient centrifugation was used to isolate PBMCs, with at least 7 million per sample. Total RNA, at least 6 micrograms per sample, was extracted from PBMCs with Trizol reagent. For every donor, flow cytometry on a PBMC aliquot measured the percentage of naive CD45RAhigh/CD27high T cells. Of note for this clonotype: Which antigen it targets is not known. Per-base qualities were not stored, and no clone one base away is much larger.

Findings and caveats that apply to the study as a whole: Estimates of total diversity from one million sequenced T cells were regarded as lower bounds and underestimates. There was a strong correlation between observed TCR beta diversity and the percentage of naive T cells measured by flow cytometry. Since profiling was done on bulk unsorted PBMCs, naive and antigen-experienced compartments could not be conclusively compared. As age increased, observed TCR beta diversity per million T cells dropped in a roughly linear way, and a significant reduction was already evident by age 40. Because donor CMV infection status was unknown, age-related changes in expanded clonotypes were potentially confounded. Compared with the aged group, the long-lived group had more naive CD4+ T cells, fewer expanded clones and increased TCR diversity, suggesting age selection.

The CDR3 holds 15 amino acids from the cysteine to the phenylalanine. Only the CDR3 DNA stays, 45 bases, in frame from base 1. Based on the germline V gene, the CDR1 and CDR2 sequences are SGHRS and YFSETQ. The rearrangement combines TRBV5-1 with TRBJ2-1; 8 central bases correspond to TRBD2. TRBJ2-7 matches the DNA end more closely, so the J call is doubtful. This receptor was taken from an elderly woman in good health. Sequenced material: blood. CDR3 loop: CASSSTTSEYNEQYF. In nucleotides, the sequence is TGCGCCAGCAGTTCCACGACTAGCGAATACAATGAGCAGTACTTC.